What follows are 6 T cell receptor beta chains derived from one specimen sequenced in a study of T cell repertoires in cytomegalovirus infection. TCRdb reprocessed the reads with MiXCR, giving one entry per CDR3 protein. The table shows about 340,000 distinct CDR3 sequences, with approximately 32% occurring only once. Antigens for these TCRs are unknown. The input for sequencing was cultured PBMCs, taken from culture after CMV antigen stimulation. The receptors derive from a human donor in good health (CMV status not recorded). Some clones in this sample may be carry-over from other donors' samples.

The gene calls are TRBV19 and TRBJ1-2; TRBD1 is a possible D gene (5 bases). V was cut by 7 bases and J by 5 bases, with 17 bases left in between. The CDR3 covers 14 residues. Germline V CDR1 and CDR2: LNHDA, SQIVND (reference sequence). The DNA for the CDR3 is TGTGCCAGTATTAGGACACCCGAATGGTATGGCTACACCTTC. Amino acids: CASIRTPEWYGYTF.

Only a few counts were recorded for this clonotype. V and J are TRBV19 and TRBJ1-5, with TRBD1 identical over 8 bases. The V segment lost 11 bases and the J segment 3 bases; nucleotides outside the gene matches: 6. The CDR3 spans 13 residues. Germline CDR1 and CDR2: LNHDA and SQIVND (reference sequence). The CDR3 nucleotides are TGTGCCGTGGGACAGGCTATCAATCAGCCCCAGCATTTT. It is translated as CAVGQAINQPQHF. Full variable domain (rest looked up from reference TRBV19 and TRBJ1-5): DGGITQSPKYLFRKEGQNVTLSCEQNLNHDAMYWYRQDPGQGLRLIYYSQIVNDFQKGDIAEGYSVSREKKESFPLTVTSAQKNPTAFYLCAVGQAINQPQHFGDGTRLSIL.

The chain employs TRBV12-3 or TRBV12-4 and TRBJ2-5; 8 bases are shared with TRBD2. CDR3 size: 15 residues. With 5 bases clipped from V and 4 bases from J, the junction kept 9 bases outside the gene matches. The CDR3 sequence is CASSAGGRSGETQYF. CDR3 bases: TGTGCCAGCAGTGCGGGGGGACGGAGTGGAGAGACCCAGTACTTC.

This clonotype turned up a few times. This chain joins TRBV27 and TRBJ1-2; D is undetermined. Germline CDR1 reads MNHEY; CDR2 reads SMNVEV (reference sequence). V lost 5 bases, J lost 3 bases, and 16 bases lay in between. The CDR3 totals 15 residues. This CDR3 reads CASSPKQGHYYGYTF. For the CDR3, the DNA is TGTGCCAGCAGTCCCAAACAAGGGCATTACTATGGCTACACCTTC.

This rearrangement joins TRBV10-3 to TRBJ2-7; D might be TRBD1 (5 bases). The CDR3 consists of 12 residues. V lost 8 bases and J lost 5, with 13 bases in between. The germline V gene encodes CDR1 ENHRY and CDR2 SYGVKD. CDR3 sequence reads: CAISPGLDEQYF. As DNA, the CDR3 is TGTGCCATCTCACCAGGGTTGGACGAGCAGTACTTC.

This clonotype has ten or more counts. The CDR3, as DNA: TGTGCCAGCAGCTTTAGGACTTCGAACACCGGGGAGCTGTTTTTT. As protein: CASSFRTSNTGELFF. This chain joins TRBV7-2 and TRBJ2-2; tentatively, D is TRBD2 (5 bases). V lost 3 bases to trimming and J lost 0 bases, with 8 bases between them. The CDR3 runs to 15 residues. Germline assignment: CDR1 SGHTA and CDR2 FQGNSA.